A selection of T cell receptor beta chains follows, all from one sample in a study of cytomegalovirus exposure and HLA in healthy donors. The method was immunoSEQ multiplex PCR; TCRdb's version includes in-frame clones alone and lacks a portion of them. Here the sample spans under 250,000 clones, 60% to 80% being singletons. Specimen: PBMCs. The receptors here all came from a male donor in good health and CMV-seronegative. Each CDR3 is given with its conserved first and last residue. D genes are given only for firm matches. Only part of the rows carry a size: once, few, many, or a class if the clone is expanded.

abundance	v_gene	j_gene	d_gene	CDR3aa	CDR3nt
few	TRBV11-2	TRBJ1-2	TRBD1	CASSLTGAGGVNYGYTF	TGTGCCAGCAGCCTCACAGGGGCCGGAGGCGTTAACTATGGCTACACCTTC
-	TRBV9	TRBJ2-1	TRBD2	CASSPRSGMDYNEQFF	TGTGCCAGCAGCCCCCGTAGCGGGATGGATTACAATGAGCAGTTCTTC
-	TRBV5-8	TRBJ1-2	-	CAGGPRIGSGESYGYTF	TGTGCCGGCGGTCCCAGGATCGGTAGCGGGGAGTCTTATGGCTACACCTTC
few	TRBV2	TRBJ2-3	TRBD2	CASSAASGRTDTQYF	TGTGCCAGCAGTGCAGCTAGCGGGCGCACAGATACGCAGTATTTT
-	TRBV19	TRBJ1-1	-	CASSIIQPNTEAFF	TGTGCCAGTAGTATAATACAGCCGAACACTGAAGCTTTCTTT
-	TRBV7-9	TRBJ2-1	-	CSSSLDASSPRGKQFF	TGTTCCAGCAGCTTAGACGCGAGTAGCCCACGAGGGAAGCAGTTCTTC
-	TRBV21-1	TRBJ1-5	-	CASSYPLSVISNQPQHF	TGTGCCAGCAGCTACCCTCTTTCGGTGATTAGCAATCAGCCCCAGCATTTT
few	TRBV6-4	TRBJ2-3	TRBD2	CASSDTGGPTDTQYF	TGTGCCAGCAGTGACACGGGAGGCCCCACAGATACGCAGTATTTT
-	TRBV25-1	TRBJ1-1	TRBD1	CASSELDRVKANFAEAFF	TGTGCCAGCAGTGAATTGGACAGGGTAAAGGCGAATTTTGCTGAAGCTTTCTTT
-	TRBV18	TRBJ1-2	-	CASSTQNYGYTF	TGTGCCAGCTCGACACAAAACTATGGCTACACCTTC
-	TRBV6-5	TRBJ1-1	-	CASSYFRENTEAFF	TGTGCCAGCAGTTACTTCCGGGAGAACACTGAAGCTTTCTTT
-	TRBV10-1	TRBJ2-3	TRBD2	CASSIAGGKDTQYF	TGCGCCAGCAGTATAGCGGGAGGGAAAGATACGCAGTATTTT
-	TRBV20-1	TRBJ2-7	-	CSGKLVSEQYF	TGCAGTGGGAAACTAGTTAGCGAGCAGTACTTC
-	TRBV27	TRBJ2-1	-	CASSYGLVGYSEQFF	TGTGCCAGCAGTTACGGACTGGTGGGCTACAGTGAGCAGTTCTTC
-	TRBV7-9	TRBJ2-7	-	CASSLDRTYEQYF	TGTGCCAGCAGCTTGGACAGAACCTACGAGCAGTACTTC
once	TRBV6-1	TRBJ1-5	-	CASSLRGGQPQHF	TGTGCCAGCAGTCTCAGGGGCGGACAGCCCCAGCATTTT
once	TRBV15	TRBJ2-6	-	CATSTNSGANVLTF	TGTGCCACCAGCACTAACTCTGGGGCCAACGTCCTGACTTTC
-	TRBV27	TRBJ2-1	TRBD2	CASSEGLAAYNEQFF	TGTGCCAGCAGTGAGGGACTAGCGGCCTACAATGAGCAGTTCTTC
-	TRBV5-4	TRBJ2-1	TRBD2	CASSRDSGIGEQFF	TGTGCCAGCAGTCGTGATAGCGGGATTGGTGAGCAGTTCTTC
-	TRBV10-1	TRBJ2-7	-	CASSESSGPPYEQYF	TGCGCCAGCAGTGAGTCGTCGGGTCCCCCTTACGAGCAGTACTTC
-	TRBV1	TRBJ2-5	-	CTSTKDDRGGETQYF	TGCACCAGTACAAAAGATGATCGAGGGGGAGAGACCCAGTACTTC
-	TRBV6-5	TRBJ2-3	-	CASSSGGDTQYF	TGTGCCAGCAGTTCTGGCGGAGATACGCAGTATTTT
-	TRBV7-3	TRBJ1-1	-	CASSLVPGVAEAFF	TGTGCCAGCAGCTTAGTTCCCGGTGTCGCTGAAGCTTTCTTT
-	TRBV2	TRBJ2-2	TRBD2	CASGPEIAGGTGELFF	TGTGCCAGCGGCCCGGAAATAGCGGGAGGCACCGGGGAGCTGTTTTTT
-	TRBV28	TRBJ1-5	-	CASSLPWGTNQPQHF	TGTGCCAGCAGTCTTCCTTGGGGGACAAATCAGCCCCAGCATTTT
-	TRBV10-3	TRBJ2-5	-	CAISDQVQETQYF	TGTGCCATCAGTGACCAGGTTCAAGAGACCCAGTACTTC
-	TRBV1	TRBJ2-2	-	CTSSQDRREVRTGELFF	TGCACCAGCAGCCAAGATAGGAGGGAGGTTCGGACCGGGGAGCTGTTTTTT
once	TRBV2	TRBJ2-4	TRBD2	CASSVLREGIKNIQYF	TGTGCCAGCAGTGTCTTGCGGGAGGGCATCAAAAACATTCAGTACTTC